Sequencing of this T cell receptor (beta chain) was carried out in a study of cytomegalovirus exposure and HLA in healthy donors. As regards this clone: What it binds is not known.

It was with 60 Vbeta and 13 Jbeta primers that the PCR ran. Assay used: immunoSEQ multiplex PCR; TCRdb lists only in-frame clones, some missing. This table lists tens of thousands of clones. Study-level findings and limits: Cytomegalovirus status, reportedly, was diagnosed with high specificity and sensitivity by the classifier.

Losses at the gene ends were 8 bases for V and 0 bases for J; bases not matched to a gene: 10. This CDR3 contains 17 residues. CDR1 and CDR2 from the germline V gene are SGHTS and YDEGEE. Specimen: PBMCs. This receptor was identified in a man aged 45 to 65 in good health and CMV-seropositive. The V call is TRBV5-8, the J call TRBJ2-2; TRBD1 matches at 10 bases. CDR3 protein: CARATGGAFTNTGELFF. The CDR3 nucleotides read TGTGCCAGGGCGACAGGGGGCGCTTTTACGAACACCGGGGAGCTGTTTTTT.